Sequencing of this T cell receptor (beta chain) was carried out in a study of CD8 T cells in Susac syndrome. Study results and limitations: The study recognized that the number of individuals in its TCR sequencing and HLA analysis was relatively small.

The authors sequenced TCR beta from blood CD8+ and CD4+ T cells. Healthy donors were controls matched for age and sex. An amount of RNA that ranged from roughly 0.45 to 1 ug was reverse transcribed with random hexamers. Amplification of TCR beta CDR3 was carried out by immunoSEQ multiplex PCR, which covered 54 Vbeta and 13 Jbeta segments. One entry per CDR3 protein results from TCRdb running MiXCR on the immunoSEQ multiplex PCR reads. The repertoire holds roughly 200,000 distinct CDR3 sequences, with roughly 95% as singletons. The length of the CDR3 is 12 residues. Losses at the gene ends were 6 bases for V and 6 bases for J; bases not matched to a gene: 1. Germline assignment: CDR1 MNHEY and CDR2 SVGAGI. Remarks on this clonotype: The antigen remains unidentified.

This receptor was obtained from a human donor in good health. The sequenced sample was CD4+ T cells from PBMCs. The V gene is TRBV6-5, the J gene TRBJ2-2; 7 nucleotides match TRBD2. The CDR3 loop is CASSRGAGELFF. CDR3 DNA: TGTGCCAGCAGCCGGGGGGCCGGGGAGCTGTTTTTT.